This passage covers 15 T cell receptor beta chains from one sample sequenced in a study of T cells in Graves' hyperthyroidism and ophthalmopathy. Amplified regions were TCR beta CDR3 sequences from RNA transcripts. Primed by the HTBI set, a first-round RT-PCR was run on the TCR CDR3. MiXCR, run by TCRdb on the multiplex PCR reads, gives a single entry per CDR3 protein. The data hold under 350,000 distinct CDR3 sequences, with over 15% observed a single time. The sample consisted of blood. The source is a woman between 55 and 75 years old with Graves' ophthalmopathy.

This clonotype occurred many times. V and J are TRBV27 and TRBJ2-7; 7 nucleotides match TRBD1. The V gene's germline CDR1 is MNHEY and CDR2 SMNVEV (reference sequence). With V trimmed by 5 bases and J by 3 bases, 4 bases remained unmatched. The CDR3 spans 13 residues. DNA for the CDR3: TGTGCCAGCAGTCTGTGGACAGGCTACGAGCAGTACTTC. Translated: CASSLWTGYEQYF.

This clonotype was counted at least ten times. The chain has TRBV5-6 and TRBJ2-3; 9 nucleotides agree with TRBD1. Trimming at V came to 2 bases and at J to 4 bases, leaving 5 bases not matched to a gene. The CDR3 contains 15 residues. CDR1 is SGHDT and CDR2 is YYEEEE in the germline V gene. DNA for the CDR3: TGTGCCAGCAGCTTAGGGACAGGGTTTCCAGATACGCAGTATTTT. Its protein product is CASSLGTGFPDTQYF. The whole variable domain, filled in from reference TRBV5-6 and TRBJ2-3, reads DAGVTQSPTHLIKTRGQQVTLRCSPKSGHDTVSWYQQALGQGPQFIFQYYEEEERQRGNFPDRFSGHQFPNYSSELNVNALLLGDSALYLCASSLGTGFPDTQYFGPGTRLTVL.

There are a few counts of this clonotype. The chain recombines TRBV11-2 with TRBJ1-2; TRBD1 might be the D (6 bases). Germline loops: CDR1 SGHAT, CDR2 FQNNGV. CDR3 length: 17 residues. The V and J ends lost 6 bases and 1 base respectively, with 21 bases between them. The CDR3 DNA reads TGTGCCAGCAGTCAAATAAGGGGGGGTGGAGGTAACTATGGCTACACCTTC. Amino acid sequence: CASSQIRGGGGNYGYTF.

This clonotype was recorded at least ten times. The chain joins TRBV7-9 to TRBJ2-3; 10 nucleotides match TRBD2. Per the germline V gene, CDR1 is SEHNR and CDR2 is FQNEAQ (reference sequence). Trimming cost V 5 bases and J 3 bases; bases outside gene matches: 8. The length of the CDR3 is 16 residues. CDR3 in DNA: TGTGCCAGCAGCCCAAGAGCGGGAGGGCCGACAGATACGCAGTATTTT. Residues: CASSPRAGGPTDTQYF. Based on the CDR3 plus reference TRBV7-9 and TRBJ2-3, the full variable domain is DTGVSQNPRHKITKRGQNVTFRCDPISEHNRLYWYRQTLGQGPEFLTYFQNEAQLEKSRLLSDRFSAERPKGSFSTLEIQRTEQGDSAMYLCASSPRAGGPTDTQYFGPGTRLTVL.

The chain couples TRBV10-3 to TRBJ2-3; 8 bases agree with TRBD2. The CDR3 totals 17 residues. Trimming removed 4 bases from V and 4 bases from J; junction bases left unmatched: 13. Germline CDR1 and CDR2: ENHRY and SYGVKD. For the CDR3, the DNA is TGTGCCATCAGTGGATCTACGGGACTAGATTTCCCAGATACGCAGTATTTT. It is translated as CAISGSTGLDFPDTQYF.

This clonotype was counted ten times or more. The CDR3 spells CASSSGQPNTEAFF. CDR3 bases: TGTGCCAGCTCATCGGGGCAGCCGAACACTGAAGCTTTCTTT. The rearrangement links TRBV18 to TRBJ1-1, with D tentatively TRBD1 (5 bases). This CDR3 spans 14 amino acids. The V and J ends lost 5 bases and 1 base respectively, with 11 bases between them. CDR1 is KGHSH and CDR2 is LQKENI in the germline V gene.

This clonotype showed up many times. The CDR3 here is CASSERERETQYF. The DNA of the CDR3 is TGTGCCAGCAGTGAAAGAGAACGGGAGACCCAGTACTTC. The chain joins TRBV2 to TRBJ2-5; D not resolved. In germline, CDR1 is SNHLY, CDR2 FYNNEI. V lost 2 bases and J lost 5, with 9 bases in between. The CDR3 contains 13 residues.

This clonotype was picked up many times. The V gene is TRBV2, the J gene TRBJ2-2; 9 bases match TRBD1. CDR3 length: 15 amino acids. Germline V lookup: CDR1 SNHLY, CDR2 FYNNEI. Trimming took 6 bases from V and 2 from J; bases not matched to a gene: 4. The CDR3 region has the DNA TGTGCCAGCAGCTGGACAGGGGCAAACACCGGGGAGCTGTTTTTT. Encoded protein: CASSWTGANTGELFF.

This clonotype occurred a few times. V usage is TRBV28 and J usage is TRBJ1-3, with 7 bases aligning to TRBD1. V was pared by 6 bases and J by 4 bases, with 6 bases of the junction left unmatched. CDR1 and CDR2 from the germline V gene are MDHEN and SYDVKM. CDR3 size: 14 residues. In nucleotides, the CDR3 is TGTGCCAGCAGGTCCAACAGGGGCGGAAACACCATATATTTT. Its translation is CASRSNRGGNTIYF.

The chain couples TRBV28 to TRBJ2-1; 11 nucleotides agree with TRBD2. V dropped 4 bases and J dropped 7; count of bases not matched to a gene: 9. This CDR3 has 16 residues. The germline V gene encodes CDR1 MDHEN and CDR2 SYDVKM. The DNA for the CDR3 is TGTGCCAGCAGTTCGTCGGGACTAGCGGCCAGGAATGAGCAGTTCTTC. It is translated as CASSSSGLAARNEQFF.

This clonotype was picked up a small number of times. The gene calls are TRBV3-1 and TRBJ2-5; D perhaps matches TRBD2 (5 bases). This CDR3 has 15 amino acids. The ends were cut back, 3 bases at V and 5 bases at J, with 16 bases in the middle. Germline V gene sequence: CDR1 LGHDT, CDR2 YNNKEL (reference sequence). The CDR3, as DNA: TGTGCCAGCAGCCATGATCAGCTAGCAGTGGAGACCCAGTACTTC. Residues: CASSHDQLAVETQYF.

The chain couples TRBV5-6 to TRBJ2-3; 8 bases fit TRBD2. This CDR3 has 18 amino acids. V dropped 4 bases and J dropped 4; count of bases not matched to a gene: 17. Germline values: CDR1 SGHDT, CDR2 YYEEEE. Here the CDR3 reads CASSGFAGGTRYADTQYF. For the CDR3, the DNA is TGTGCCAGCAGCGGGTTTGCGGGGGGCACTAGGTACGCAGATACGCAGTATTTT.

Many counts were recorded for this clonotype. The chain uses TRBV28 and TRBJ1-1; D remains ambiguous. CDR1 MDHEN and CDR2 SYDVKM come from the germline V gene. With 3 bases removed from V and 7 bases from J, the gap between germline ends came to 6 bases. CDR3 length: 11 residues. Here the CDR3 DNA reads TGTGCCAGCAGTTTCGGTGATGAAGCTTTCTTT. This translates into CASSFGDEAFF.

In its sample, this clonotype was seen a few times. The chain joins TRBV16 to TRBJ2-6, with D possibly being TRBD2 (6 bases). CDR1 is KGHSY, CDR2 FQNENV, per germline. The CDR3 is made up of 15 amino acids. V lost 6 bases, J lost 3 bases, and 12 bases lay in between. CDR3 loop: CASSPEGGGANVLTF. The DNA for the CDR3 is TGTGCCAGCAGTCCGGAGGGAGGTGGGGCCAACGTCCTGACTTTC.

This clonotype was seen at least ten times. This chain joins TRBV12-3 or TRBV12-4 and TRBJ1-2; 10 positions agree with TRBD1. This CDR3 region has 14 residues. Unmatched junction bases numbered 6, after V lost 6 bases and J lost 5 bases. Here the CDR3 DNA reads TGTGCCAGCAGCACCGGACAGGGGGGATATGGCTACACCTTC. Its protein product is CASSTGQGGYGYTF.